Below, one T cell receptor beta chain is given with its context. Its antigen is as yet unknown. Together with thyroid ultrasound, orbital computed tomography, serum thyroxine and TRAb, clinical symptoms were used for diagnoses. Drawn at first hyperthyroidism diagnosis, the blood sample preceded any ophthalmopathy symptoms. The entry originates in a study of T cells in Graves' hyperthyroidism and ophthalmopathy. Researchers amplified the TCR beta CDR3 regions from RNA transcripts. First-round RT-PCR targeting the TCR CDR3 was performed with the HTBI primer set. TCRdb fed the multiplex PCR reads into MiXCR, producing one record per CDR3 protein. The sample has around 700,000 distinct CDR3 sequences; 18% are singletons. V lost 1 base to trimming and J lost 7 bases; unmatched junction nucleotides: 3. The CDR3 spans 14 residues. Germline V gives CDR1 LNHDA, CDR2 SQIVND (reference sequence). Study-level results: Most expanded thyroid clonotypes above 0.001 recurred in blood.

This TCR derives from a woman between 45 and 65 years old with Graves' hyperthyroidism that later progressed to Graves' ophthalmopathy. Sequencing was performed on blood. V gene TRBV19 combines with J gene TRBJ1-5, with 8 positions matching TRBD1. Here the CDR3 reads CASSIGTGGQPQHF. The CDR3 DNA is TGTGCCAGTAGTATAGGAACAGGGGGACAGCCCCAGCATTTT.